The rows below give T cell receptor beta chains drawn from one sample of a study of CD8+CD57+ T cells in acquired aplastic anemia. Each CDR3 protein gets one entry after TCRdb re-called the reads with MiXCR. The table shows some 410,000 distinct CDR3 sequences, with roughly 68% occurring only once. Sequenced sample: sorted CD4+, CD8+, or CD8+CD57+ T cells (not recorded which) from PBMCs. The receptors derive from a human donor in good health, serving as a control. Each CDR3 is given with its conserved first and last residue. Each record gives: V gene, CDR3 protein.

V gene: TRBV6-2/TRBV6-3; CDR3 protein: CASTRAQGENSPLHF
V gene: TRBV19; CDR3 protein: CASSLDRDQTQYF
V gene: TRBV5-1; CDR3 protein: CASSLGGQGRSPLHF
V gene: TRBV24-1; CDR3 protein: CATSDRDRGHSPLHF
V gene: TRBV7-8; CDR3 protein: CASRPGGAGDKDAHTF
V gene: TRBV14; CDR3 protein: CASSPRQGWETQYF
V gene: TRBV15; CDR3 protein: CATSRDLQRGGTGELFF
V gene: TRBV25-1; CDR3 protein: CASSDWTGLTDTQYF
V gene: TRBV9; CDR3 protein: CACSSQTDGNTIYF
V gene: TRBV18; CDR3 protein: CASSSTTGDTEAFF
V gene: TRBV11-2; CDR3 protein: CASSSISHRDRVHEQYF
V gene: TRBV19; CDR3 protein: CASSQDRGTGGYTFGF
V gene: TRBV12-3/TRBV12-4; CDR3 protein: CASNLDRGRSAFF
V gene: TRBV7-6; CDR3 protein: CASSPTGELYFGKQYF
V gene: TRBV9; CDR3 protein: CASSFAMSNQHQHF
V gene: TRBV12-3/TRBV12-4; CDR3 protein: CASTSPRSPLHF
V gene: TRBV20-1; CDR3 protein: CSAHNYEQYF
V gene: TRBV12-3/TRBV12-4; CDR3 protein: CASSKIGGRLRGTLGNTPLHF
V gene: TRBV7-2; CDR3 protein: CASSLGLAGEQFF
V gene: TRBV19; CDR3 protein: CASSIAPGFNIWPQHF
V gene: TRBV5-8; CDR3 protein: CASSLGPTLGEQYF
V gene: TRBV20-1; CDR3 protein: CSASPNAADEFF
V gene: TRBV2; CDR3 protein: CASSTSLLAGEETQYF
V gene: TRBV9; CDR3 protein: CASSRGWGTSGAQYF
V gene: TRBV30; CDR3 protein: CAWSEGRQGYGYTF
V gene: TRBV15; CDR3 protein: CATSKCRGNTEAFF
V gene: TRBV5-1; CDR3 protein: CASSQVRVAIGELLF
V gene: TRBV7-2; CDR3 protein: CASRGYSYVSGNTIYF
V gene: TRBV12-3/TRBV12-4; CDR3 protein: CATSSDGKYQETQYF
V gene: TRBV7-2; CDR3 protein: CASSPRTGRGTEAFF
V gene: TRBV20-1; CDR3 protein: CSARSGTSEKLFF
V gene: TRBV7-3; CDR3 protein: CASSVALCGTYGSQYF
V gene: TRBV11-2; CDR3 protein: CASSLGLRVARHF
V gene: TRBV7-3; CDR3 protein: CASSLTRQGHYGYTF
V gene: TRBV10-3; CDR3 protein: CAISERGGSEAFF
V gene: TRBV20-1; CDR3 protein: CSANWVRDTDGYTF